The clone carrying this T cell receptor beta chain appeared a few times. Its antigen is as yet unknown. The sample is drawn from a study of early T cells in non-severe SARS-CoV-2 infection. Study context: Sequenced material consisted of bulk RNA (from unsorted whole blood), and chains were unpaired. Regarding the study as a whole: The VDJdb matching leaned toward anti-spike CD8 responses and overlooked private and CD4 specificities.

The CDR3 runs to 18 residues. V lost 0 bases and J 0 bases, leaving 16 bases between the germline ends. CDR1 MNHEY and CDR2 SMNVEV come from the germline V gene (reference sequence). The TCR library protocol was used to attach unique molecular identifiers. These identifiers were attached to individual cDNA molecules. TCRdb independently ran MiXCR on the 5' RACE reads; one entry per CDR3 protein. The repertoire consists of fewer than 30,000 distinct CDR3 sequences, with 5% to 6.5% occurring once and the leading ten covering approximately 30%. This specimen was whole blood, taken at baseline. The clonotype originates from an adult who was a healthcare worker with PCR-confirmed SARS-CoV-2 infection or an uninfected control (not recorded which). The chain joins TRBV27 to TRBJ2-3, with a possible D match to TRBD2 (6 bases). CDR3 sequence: CASSLSAPRGTSTDTQYF. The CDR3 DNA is TGTGCCAGCAGTTTATCCGCCCCTCGCGGGACGAGCACAGATACGCAGTATTTT.